The present entry profiles one TCR beta chain with its context. The antigen remains unidentified. This table comes from immunoSEQ multiplex PCR, and its TCRdb copy is limited to in-frame clones, with some not included. Of about 350,000 clones in the sample, around 89% were seen once. Treatment denoted: 19 received Ad26.COV2.S at low or high dose, single or two shots; several received placebo; per-sample allocation not given. Repertoires come from day 63 after the first vaccine or placebo injection. This CDR3 has 14 residues. The germline CDR1 and CDR2 sequences are SGHVS and FQNEAQ. V was clipped by 5 bases and J by 7 bases; unmatched bases: 6. The source of the sample is a study of Ad26.COV2.S vaccination and SARS-CoV-2 variants. Study details: Doses of Ad26.COV2.S were injected into muscle once or twice, 56 days apart. Findings and limits, study-wide: The TCR breadth and depth analyses may have understated or missed part of the total T cell responses. Non-spike TCR breadth showed similarity between vaccine and placebo recipients.

The sequencing here drew on peripheral blood, taken in a trial of Ad26.COV2.S vaccine versus placebo. The sequence came from a person between 18 and 59 years old who received the Ad26.COV2.S COVID-19 vaccine or a placebo. This chain connects TRBV7-8 to TRBJ1-2; 11 bases align to TRBD1. In DNA, the CDR3 is TGTGCCAGCAGCCCCGGGACAGGGGGATTTGGCTACACCTTC. It translates to CASSPGTGGFGYTF.